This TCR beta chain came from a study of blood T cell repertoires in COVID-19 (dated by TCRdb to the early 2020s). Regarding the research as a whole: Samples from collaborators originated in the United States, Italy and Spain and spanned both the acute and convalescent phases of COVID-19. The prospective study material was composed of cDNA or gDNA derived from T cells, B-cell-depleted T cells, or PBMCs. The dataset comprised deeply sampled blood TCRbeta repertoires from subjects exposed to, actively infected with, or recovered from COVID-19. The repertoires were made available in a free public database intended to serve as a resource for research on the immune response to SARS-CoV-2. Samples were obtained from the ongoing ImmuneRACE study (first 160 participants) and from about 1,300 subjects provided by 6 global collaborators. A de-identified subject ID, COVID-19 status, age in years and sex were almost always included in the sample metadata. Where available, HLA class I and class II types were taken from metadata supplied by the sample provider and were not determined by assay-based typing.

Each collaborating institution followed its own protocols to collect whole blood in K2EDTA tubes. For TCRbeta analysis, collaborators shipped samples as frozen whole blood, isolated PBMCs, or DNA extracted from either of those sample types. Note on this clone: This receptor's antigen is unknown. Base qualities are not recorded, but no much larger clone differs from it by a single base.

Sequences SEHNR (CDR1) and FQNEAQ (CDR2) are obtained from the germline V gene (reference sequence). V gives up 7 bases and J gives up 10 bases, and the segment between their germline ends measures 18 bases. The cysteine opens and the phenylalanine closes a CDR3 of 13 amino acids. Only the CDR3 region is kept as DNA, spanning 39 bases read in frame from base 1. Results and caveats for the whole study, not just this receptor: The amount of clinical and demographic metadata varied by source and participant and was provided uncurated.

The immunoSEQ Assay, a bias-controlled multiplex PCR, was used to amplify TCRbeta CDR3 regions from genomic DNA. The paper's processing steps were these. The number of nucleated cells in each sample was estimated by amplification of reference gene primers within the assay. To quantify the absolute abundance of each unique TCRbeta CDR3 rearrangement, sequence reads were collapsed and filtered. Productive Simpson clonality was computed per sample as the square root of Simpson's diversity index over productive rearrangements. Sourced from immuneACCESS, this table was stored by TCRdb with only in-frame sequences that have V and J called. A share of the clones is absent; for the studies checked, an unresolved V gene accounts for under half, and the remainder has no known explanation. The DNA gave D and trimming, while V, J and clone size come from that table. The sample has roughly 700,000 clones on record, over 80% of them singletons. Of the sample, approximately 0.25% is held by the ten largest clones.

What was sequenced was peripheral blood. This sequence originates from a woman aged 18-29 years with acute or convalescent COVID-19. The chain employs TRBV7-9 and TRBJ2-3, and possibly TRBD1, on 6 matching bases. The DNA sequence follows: TGTGCCAGCACCTCCGGGACATCTCCACCGCAGTATTTT. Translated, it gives CASTSGTSPPQYF. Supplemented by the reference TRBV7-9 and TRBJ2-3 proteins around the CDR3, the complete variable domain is DTGVSQNPRHKITKRGQNVTFRCDPISEHNRLYWYRQTLGQGPEFLTYFQNEAQLEKSRLLSDRFSAERPKGSFSTLEIQRTEQGDSAMYLCASTSGTSPPQYFGPGTRLTVL.